Listed below are T cell receptor beta chains from one sample, sequenced in a study of CD8 T cells in Susac syndrome. TCRdb recomputed calls from the immunoSEQ multiplex PCR reads with MiXCR, one row per CDR3 protein. The table records around 300,000 distinct CDR3 sequences, about 90% of them present only once. Material for sequencing was CD4+ T cells from PBMCs. Receptors originate from a human donor with multiple sclerosis. Both conserved end residues are part of each CDR3. Each record gives: V gene, D gene, clone size, J gene, CDR3 length, CDR3 DNA, CDR3 protein. A D gene is named only where the DNA matches it firmly. The size of a clone is reported for some rows only, either as once, few or many, or as a class for expanded clones.

V gene: TRBV27; D gene: TRBD2; clone size: -; J gene: TRBJ2-4; CDR3 length: 18; CDR3 DNA: TGTGCCAGCAGGGGGGCTAGCGGGAGGGCCCCGGCCAAAAACATTCAGTACTTC; CDR3 protein: CASRGASGRAPAKNIQYF
V gene: TRBV19; D gene: TRBD1; clone size: -; J gene: TRBJ1-5; CDR3 length: 18; CDR3 DNA: TGTGCCAGTAGAAATCGGGCAGGGGGGCATGATAGCAATCAGCCCCAGCATTTT; CDR3 protein: CASRNRAGGHDSNQPQHF
V gene: TRBV11-2; D gene: -; clone size: -; J gene: TRBJ1-4; CDR3 length: 14; CDR3 DNA: TGTGCCAGCAGCTTATTGGGGGGAAACGAAAAACTGTTTTTT; CDR3 protein: CASSLLGGNEKLFF
V gene: TRBV11-3; D gene: -; clone size: -; J gene: TRBJ1-2; CDR3 length: 13; CDR3 DNA: TGTGCCAGCAGCTCAGGGGACCACTATGGCTACACCTTC; CDR3 protein: CASSSGDHYGYTF
V gene: TRBV9; D gene: TRBD2; clone size: -; J gene: TRBJ2-1; CDR3 length: 17; CDR3 DNA: TGTGCCAGCAGCTCGAGGAGGGGACTAGCGGGGGTAAATGAGCAGTTCTTC; CDR3 protein: CASSSRRGLAGVNEQFF
V gene: TRBV7-9; D gene: -; clone size: -; J gene: TRBJ2-5; CDR3 length: 14; CDR3 DNA: TGTGCCACCCAAACCGGGCCTCGGGGTGGGACCCAGTACTTC; CDR3 protein: CATQTGPRGGTQYF
V gene: TRBV7-9; D gene: -; clone size: -; J gene: TRBJ2-3; CDR3 length: 18; CDR3 DNA: TGTGCCAGCAGCCCCAACCCCCTAGCGCGGTGGGGCGCAGATACGCAGTATTTT; CDR3 protein: CASSPNPLARWGADTQYF
V gene: TRBV6-1; D gene: TRBD2; clone size: -; J gene: TRBJ2-7; CDR3 length: 18; CDR3 DNA: TGTGCCAGCAGCCGACCTCCCCGGACGGGAGGAAGACCGCGCGAGCAGTACTTC; CDR3 protein: CASSRPPRTGGRPREQYF
V gene: TRBV12-3/TRBV12-4; D gene: -; clone size: -; J gene: TRBJ1-5; CDR3 length: 14; CDR3 DNA: TGTGCCAGCAGTTTATTGGACGACCGGCAGCCCCAGCATTTT; CDR3 protein: CASSLLDDRQPQHF
V gene: TRBV6-5; D gene: -; clone size: -; J gene: TRBJ2-2; CDR3 length: 16; CDR3 DNA: TGTGCCAGCAGTTACCAACTAAATCAGAACACCGGGGAGCTGTTTTTT; CDR3 protein: CASSYQLNQNTGELFF
V gene: TRBV12-5; D gene: -; clone size: -; J gene: TRBJ2-1; CDR3 length: 13; CDR3 DNA: TGTGCTAGTGGTCCCTTAGCAGGCAGAGAGCAGTTCTTC; CDR3 protein: CASGPLAGREQFF
V gene: TRBV7-9; D gene: -; clone size: -; J gene: TRBJ2-1; CDR3 length: 16; CDR3 DNA: TGTGCCAGCAGCTTAGCGCGCACTAGCTCCAATTTGGAGCAGTTCTTC; CDR3 protein: CASSLARTSSNLEQFF
V gene: TRBV5-6; D gene: -; clone size: -; J gene: TRBJ1-3; CDR3 length: 16; CDR3 DNA: TGTGCCAGCAGCCCCTTCGGCGGGATCTCTGGAAACACCATATATTTT; CDR3 protein: CASSPFGGISGNTIYF
V gene: TRBV6-1; D gene: -; clone size: -; J gene: TRBJ2-5; CDR3 length: 15; CDR3 DNA: TGTGCCAGCAGCCGACAGGCTTGGGGGCAAGAGACCCAGTACTTC; CDR3 protein: CASSRQAWGQETQYF
V gene: TRBV20-1; D gene: TRBD1; clone size: -; J gene: TRBJ1-2; CDR3 length: 13; CDR3 DNA: TGCAGTGCGAAGCCGGGACAGGGCTGGGGCTACACCTTC; CDR3 protein: CSAKPGQGWGYTF
V gene: TRBV12-3/TRBV12-4; D gene: -; clone size: -; J gene: TRBJ1-1; CDR3 length: 15; CDR3 DNA: TGTGCCAGCAGTCCCCAAAACGTCCTGAACACTGAAGCTTTCTTT; CDR3 protein: CASSPQNVLNTEAFF
V gene: TRBV30; D gene: -; clone size: -; J gene: TRBJ2-2; CDR3 length: 13; CDR3 DNA: TGTGCCTGGAGTGGCAGGGGCACCGGGGAGCTGTTTTTT; CDR3 protein: CAWSGRGTGELFF
V gene: TRBV30; D gene: -; clone size: -; J gene: TRBJ1-1; CDR3 length: 14; CDR3 DNA: TGTGCCTACCTCTACGACAGCATGAACACTGAAGCTTTCTTT; CDR3 protein: CAYLYDSMNTEAFF
V gene: TRBV30; D gene: -; clone size: -; J gene: TRBJ1-2; CDR3 length: 13; CDR3 DNA: TGTGCCTGGAGCCCTTCAGGCAACTATGGCTACACCTTC; CDR3 protein: CAWSPSGNYGYTF
V gene: TRBV20-1; D gene: TRBD2; clone size: -; J gene: TRBJ2-7; CDR3 length: 15; CDR3 DNA: TGCAGTGCTTGGGGCCGACTAGCGGGCCGCTACGAGCAGTACTTC; CDR3 protein: CSAWGRLAGRYEQYF
V gene: TRBV23-1; D gene: TRBD1; clone size: -; J gene: TRBJ2-7; CDR3 length: 14; CDR3 DNA: TGCGCCAGCAGTACCTCCCGGGACAGCTACGAGCAGTACTTC; CDR3 protein: CASSTSRDSYEQYF
V gene: TRBV19; D gene: TRBD1; clone size: -; J gene: TRBJ1-1; CDR3 length: 15; CDR3 DNA: TGTGCCAGTAGTAGGACAGGACACCTGAACACTGAAGCTTTCTTT; CDR3 protein: CASSRTGHLNTEAFF
V gene: TRBV7-6; D gene: -; clone size: -; J gene: TRBJ2-1; CDR3 length: 14; CDR3 DNA: TGTGCCAGCAGCCACCGGGGTTCCTACAATGAGCAGTTCTTC; CDR3 protein: CASSHRGSYNEQFF
V gene: TRBV20-1; D gene: TRBD2; clone size: -; J gene: TRBJ2-5; CDR3 length: 13; CDR3 DNA: TGCAGTGCTTGGACTAGCGGGGAAGAGACCCAGTACTTC; CDR3 protein: CSAWTSGEETQYF
V gene: TRBV30; D gene: -; clone size: -; J gene: TRBJ1-1; CDR3 length: 14; CDR3 DNA: TGTGCCTGGAGTGTCATGTGGGTGAACACTGAAGCTTTCTTT; CDR3 protein: CAWSVMWVNTEAFF
V gene: TRBV6-5; D gene: -; clone size: -; J gene: TRBJ2-5; CDR3 length: 11; CDR3 DNA: TGTGCCAGCCAGCGCCAAGAGACCCAGTACTTC; CDR3 protein: CASQRQETQYF
V gene: TRBV7-9; D gene: -; clone size: -; J gene: TRBJ2-6; CDR3 length: 18; CDR3 DNA: TGTGCCAGCAGCCCCCCGGCGCAGGCGTACTCCGGGGCCAACGTCCTGACTTTC; CDR3 protein: CASSPPAQAYSGANVLTF
V gene: TRBV29-1; D gene: -; clone size: -; J gene: TRBJ2-3; CDR3 length: 13; CDR3 DNA: TGCAGCGTTGAAGGGCCTAGCACAGATACGCAGTATTTT; CDR3 protein: CSVEGPSTDTQYF
V gene: TRBV7-2; D gene: -; clone size: -; J gene: TRBJ2-1; CDR3 length: 15; CDR3 DNA: TGTGCCAGCAGCTTAGCCAGCGGCCAGAGGTATGAGCAGTTCTTC; CDR3 protein: CASSLASGQRYEQFF
V gene: TRBV7-2; D gene: TRBD2; clone size: once; J gene: TRBJ2-3; CDR3 length: 16; CDR3 DNA: TGTGCCAGCAGCTTAGGGGGGGGAGGTAGCACAGATACGCAGTATTTT; CDR3 protein: CASSLGGGGSTDTQYF
V gene: TRBV7-9; D gene: TRBD2; clone size: -; J gene: TRBJ2-3; CDR3 length: 14; CDR3 DNA: TGTGCCTCCAGTATAGCGGGAAGCACAGATACGCAGTATTTT; CDR3 protein: CASSIAGSTDTQYF
V gene: TRBV6-1; D gene: -; clone size: few; J gene: TRBJ2-7; CDR3 length: 12; CDR3 DNA: TGTGCCAGCAGGGACCGAATCTACGAGCAGTACTTC; CDR3 protein: CASRDRIYEQYF
V gene: TRBV5-1; D gene: -; clone size: -; J gene: TRBJ1-1; CDR3 length: 14; CDR3 DNA: TGCGCCAGCAGCTCATCCCGGACGTCTCCTGAAGCTTTCTTT; CDR3 protein: CASSSSRTSPEAFF
V gene: TRBV18; D gene: TRBD2; clone size: -; J gene: TRBJ2-7; CDR3 length: 15; CDR3 DNA: TGTGCCAGCTCCCCGACTGGCGGGGGGCACTACGAGCAGTACTTC; CDR3 protein: CASSPTGGGHYEQYF
V gene: TRBV4-2; D gene: TRBD2; clone size: -; J gene: TRBJ2-1; CDR3 length: 18; CDR3 DNA: TGTGCCAGCAGCCAAGATCACCGACTAGCGGGATTTTACAATGAGCAGTTCTTC; CDR3 protein: CASSQDHRLAGFYNEQFF
V gene: TRBV29-1; D gene: -; clone size: -; J gene: TRBJ1-1; CDR3 length: 13; CDR3 DNA: TGCAGCGTTGGAAGGATATTAGAAGGGGAAGCTTTCTTT; CDR3 protein: CSVGRILEGEAFF
V gene: TRBV7-9; D gene: -; clone size: -; J gene: TRBJ2-3; CDR3 length: 16; CDR3 DNA: TGTGCCAGCAGCTTAAAATCGGGGCGAGACGGAGATACGCAGTATTTT; CDR3 protein: CASSLKSGRDGDTQYF
V gene: TRBV19; D gene: TRBD1; clone size: -; J gene: TRBJ1-5; CDR3 length: 19; CDR3 DNA: TGTGCCAGTAGTAAAGGGACAGATTCGAGAACTATATCTAATCAGCCCCAGCATTTT; CDR3 protein: CASSKGTDSRTISNQPQHF
V gene: TRBV20-1; D gene: TRBD1; clone size: -; J gene: TRBJ2-7; CDR3 length: 15; CDR3 DNA: TGCAGTGCTAGGATCCCGGGACAGGGGTCCTACGAGCAGTACTTC; CDR3 protein: CSARIPGQGSYEQYF